The 10 T cell receptor beta chains below come from one sample, sequenced in a study of cytomegalovirus exposure and HLA in healthy donors. Vbeta (60) and Jbeta (13) primers were used in the PCR. Clones were sequenced by immunoSEQ multiplex PCR, and TCRdb holds only the in-frame ones, with some missing. The sample carries some 150,000 clones, almost 80% recorded once. The specimen was PBMCs. These receptor sequences come from a male donor in good health and CMV-seronegative.

The chain recombines TRBV6-1 with TRBJ1-5; maybe TRBD1 (6 bases). The CDR3 covers 13 residues. V lost 4 bases to trimming and J lost 4 bases, with 8 bases between them. The germline V gene has CDR1 MNHNS and CDR2 SASEGT. The CDR3 spells CASSVQGNQPQHF. In DNA, the CDR3 is TGTGCCAGCAGTGTACAGGGTAATCAGCCCCAGCATTTT.

Details on this clone: The junction differs from germline at one of its ends, possibly a read error. The chain links TRBV7-7 to TRBJ2-2; TRBD2 might be the D (5 bases). Germline assignment: CDR1 SSHAT and CDR2 FNYEAQ (reference sequence). The CDR3 contains 15 residues. The CDR3 reads CASSLASGWGGELFF. CDR3 nucleotide sequence: TGTGCTAGCAGCTTAGCGAGCGGATGGGGCGGGGAGCTGTTTTTT.

V gene TRBV7-6 combines with J gene TRBJ2-5; 10 positions agree with TRBD2. Germline V gene lookup returns CDR1 SGHVS and CDR2 FNYEAQ. With V trimmed by 1 base and J by 5 bases, 7 bases remained unmatched. This CDR3 is 16 amino acids long. The CDR3 protein is CASSLGASGSLETQYF. CDR3 coding DNA: TGTGCCAGCAGCTTAGGCGCTAGCGGGAGCTTGGAGACCCAGTACTTC.

This clone was seen only a few times. The CDR3 spells CASNEAGNYGYTF. For the CDR3, the DNA is TGTGCCAGCAACGAGGCAGGGAACTATGGCTACACCTTC. V and J are TRBV5-6 and TRBJ1-2; a weak D match, TRBD1 (5 bases). The V and J ends lost 6 bases and 2 bases respectively, with 11 bases between them. Germline loops: CDR1 SGHDT, CDR2 YYEEEE. The CDR3 runs to 13 residues.

This clone is classed as medium-sized. The chain is built from TRBV5-1 and TRBJ2-4, with 8 bases identical to TRBD2. Losses at the gene ends were 0 bases for V and 1 base for J; bases not matched to a gene: 3. Germline CDR1 SGHRS, CDR2 YFSETQ. The CDR3 length is 16 residues. The CDR3: CASSLEPGGAKNIQYF. CDR3 nucleotides: TGCGCCAGCAGCTTGGAGCCGGGGGGGGCCAAAAACATTCAGTACTTC.

A word on this clone: An end of the junction does not agree with germline; a read error may underlie this. This chain joins TRBV7-9 and TRBJ2-2; D is unclear. Looked up from germline, CDR1 is SEHNR and CDR2 is FQNEAQ (reference sequence). The CDR3 loop spans 13 amino acids. CDR3 nucleotide sequence: TGTTCCAGCAGCACCCAGTACACCGGGGAGCTGTTTTTT. Amino acids: CSSSTQYTGELFF. The full variable domain, with the rest looked up from reference TRBV7-9 and TRBJ2-2, is DTGVSQNPRHKITKRGQNVTFRCDPISEHNRLYWYRQTLGQGPEFLTYFQNEAQLEKSRLLSDRFSAERPKGSFSTLEIQRTEQGDSAMYLCSSSTQYTGELFFGEGSRLTVL.

The J gene is TRBJ1-3, the V gene TRBV5-1; tentative D call: TRBD1 (5 bases). With 0 bases removed from V and 8 bases from J, the gap between germline ends came to 9 bases. The CDR3 consists of 13 residues. Germline V gene data show CDR1 as SGHRS and CDR2 as YFSETQ. The chain's CDR3 is CASSLAGRDTIYF. The CDR3 DNA reads TGCGCCAGCAGCTTGGCAGGGAGGGACACCATATATTTT. Variable domain in full (rest from reference TRBV5-1 and TRBJ1-3): KAGVTQTPRYLIKTRGQQVTLSCSPISGHRSVSWYQQTPGQGLQFLFEYFSETQRNKGNFPGRFSGRQFSNSRSEMNVSTLELGDSALYLCASSLAGRDTIYFGEGSWLTVV.

As DNA, the CDR3 is TGTGCCAGCAGCTTAGTCCCCCGGGGAGGCGGCGGAAACACCATATATTTT. It is translated as CASSLVPRGGGGNTIYF. V and J are TRBV11-2 and TRBJ1-3; D uncertain. V shed 1 base and J shed 4 bases, with 17 bases lying between them. The CDR3 is 17 amino acids. The germline V gene has CDR1 SGHAT and CDR2 FQNNGV.

The chain joins TRBV6-5 to TRBJ2-1; 7 bases align to TRBD2. CDR1 is MNHEY, CDR2 SVGAGI, per germline. Germline trimming cut 0 bases from V and 10 bases from J; bases unmatched to any gene: 3. CDR3 length equals 13 residues. CDR3 loop: CASSYSGGLEQFF. CDR3 bases: TGTGCCAGCAGTTACTCGGGGGGGTTGGAGCAGTTCTTC.

In the case of this clone: At one of its ends the junction is not consistent with the germline gene, which may arise from a read error. V is TRBV6-1 and J is TRBJ1-2; 8 bases match TRBD1. Germline CDR1 reads MNHNS; CDR2 reads SASEGT. The CDR3 is made up of 13 amino acids. In DNA form, the CDR3 reads TGTGCCGGCAGTGGGGGGACAGGCTATGGCTACACCTTC. Its translation is CAGSGGTGYGYTF.